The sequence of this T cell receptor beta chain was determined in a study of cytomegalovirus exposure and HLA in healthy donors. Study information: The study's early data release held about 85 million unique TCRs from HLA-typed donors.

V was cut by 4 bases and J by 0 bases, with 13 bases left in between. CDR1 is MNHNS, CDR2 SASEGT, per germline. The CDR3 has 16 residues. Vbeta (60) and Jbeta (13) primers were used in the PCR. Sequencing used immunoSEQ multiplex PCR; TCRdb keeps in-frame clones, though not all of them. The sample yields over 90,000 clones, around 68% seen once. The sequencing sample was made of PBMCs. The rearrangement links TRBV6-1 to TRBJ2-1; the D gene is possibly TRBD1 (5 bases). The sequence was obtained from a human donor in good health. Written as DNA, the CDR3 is TGTGCCAGCAGTGGGGGCAGGGTGGGCTCCTACAATGAGCAGTTCTTC. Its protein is CASSGGRVGSYNEQFF.